These 21 T cell receptor beta chains were all obtained from the same sample, sequenced in a study of T cell repertoires in cytomegalovirus infection (dated by TCRdb to the late 2010s). No cognate antigen is known for these TCRs. Interpreted using the paper, the treatment or condition label stands for: in vitro stimulation with specific CMV peptide epitopes to enrich CMV-specific T cells. Sequenced on an Illumina HiSeq 1500. TCRdb redid the processing of the public reads, applying fastp at Q25 and MiXCR, and retained in-frame beta chains. Under each unique CDR3 protein, matching rows form one entry showing the most common genes and DNA. For this sample the table gives under 450,000 distinct CDR3 sequences, of which 34% were detected only once. The ten largest make up approximately 13% of the sample. This specimen was cultured PBMCs, taken from culture after CMV antigen stimulation. These TCRs come from a human donor in good health (CMV status not recorded). Some clones in this sample may be carry-over from other donors' samples.

This rearrangement joins TRBV24-1 to TRBJ2-5; TRBD2 aligns across 12 bases. CDR3 length: 18 residues. Unmatched junction bases numbered 11, after V lost 5 bases and J lost 2 bases. The germline CDR1 and CDR2 sequences are KGHDR and SFDVKD. CDR3: CATSGVLAGGPEQETQYF. The CDR3 DNA is TGTGCCACCAGTGGAGTCCTAGCGGGAGGGCCAGAGCAAGAGACCCAGTACTTC.

The chain recombines TRBV12-3 or TRBV12-4 with TRBJ2-5; TRBD1 or TRBD2 may be the D gene (7 bases each). The ends were cut back, 8 bases at V and 1 base at J, with 14 bases in the middle. This CDR3 spans 14 amino acids. CDR3 sequence (DNA): TGTGCCAGCGGGGGGGACAGCCCCCAAGAGACCCAGTACTTC. Its translation: CASGGDSPQETQYF.

This sequence joins TRBV9 and TRBJ1-3; D possibly corresponds to TRBD1 (6 bases). The V end lost 4 bases, the J end lost 3 bases, and 11 bases lay between the germline ends. CDR1 SGDLS and CDR2 YYNGEE come from the germline V gene. There are 14 residues in the CDR3. The CDR3 spells CASSPGAYGNTIYF. CDR3 in DNA: TGTGCCAGCAGCCCGGGGGCGTATGGAAACACCATATATTTT.

The genes are TRBV28 and TRBJ2-1, with 9 bases fitting TRBD1. This CDR3 contains 17 residues. Trimming at V came to 1 base and at J to 3 bases, leaving 7 bases not matched to a gene. Germline V gene data show CDR1 as MDHEN and CDR2 as SYDVKM. The CDR3 DNA reads as TGTGCCAGCAGTTTATCGGTCTACAGGGGGCTCTACAATGAGCAGTTCTTC. Protein product: CASSLSVYRGLYNEQFF.

This clonotype was recorded many times. The V call is TRBV7-2, the J call TRBJ2-5; TRBD1 is a possible D gene (6 bases). The germline V gene has CDR1 SGHTA and CDR2 FQGNSA. The CDR3 spans 15 residues. With 5 bases removed from V and 4 bases from J, the gap between germline ends came to 17 bases. For the CDR3, the DNA is TGTGCCAGCAGCGGACGTACAGGGACAAGAGAGACCCAGTACTTC. Translating it yields CASSGRTGTRETQYF.

This clonotype was counted only a few times. The chain links TRBV10-3 to TRBJ2-5; D gene unclear. The length of the CDR3 is 13 residues. V was pared by 4 bases and J by 1 base, with 7 bases between. Germline CDR1 ENHRY, CDR2 SYGVKD. In nucleotides, the CDR3 is TGTGCCATCAGTGTTCACCCCCAAGAGACCCAGTACTTC. It encodes CAISVHPQETQYF.

The rearrangement links TRBV4-1 to TRBJ2-5, with 7 bases lining up with TRBD2. The CDR3 is 16 amino acids. The V gene end was trimmed by 4 bases and the J gene end by 5 bases; junction bases not matched to a gene: 13. Germline values: CDR1 MGHRA, CDR2 YSYEKL. This CDR3 is CASSLRTSGSGETQYF. CDR3 sequence (DNA): TGCGCCAGCAGCCTTAGGACTAGTGGGTCGGGGGAGACCCAGTACTTC.

This clonotype turned up a few times. V and J are TRBV7-2 and TRBJ2-1; TRBD2 aligns across 10 bases. The CDR3 sequence is 15 residues long. With V trimmed by 5 bases and J by 10 bases, 11 bases remained unmatched. The germline CDR1 and CDR2 sequences are SGHTA and FQGNSA. The CDR3 DNA follows: TGTGCCAGCAGCCCGCAGCGGGAGGGGTTCGGGGAGCAGTTCTTC. Translating gives CASSPQREGFGEQFF.

The chain couples TRBV19 to TRBJ2-1; D is possibly TRBD2 (6 bases). CDR1 and CDR2 (germline): LNHDA, SQIVND (reference sequence). The CDR3 covers 13 residues. Trimming removed 5 bases from V and 7 bases from J, with 12 bases in between. The CDR3 DNA reads as TGTGCCAGTAGTTTTGCGGGAAGGAATGAGCAGTTCTTC. It translates to CASSFAGRNEQFF.

CDR3 amino acids: CASRKTVLNTEAFF. The CDR3 nucleotides are TGTGCCAGCCGTAAGACAGTTTTGAACACTGAAGCTTTCTTT. The rearrangement uses TRBV27 and TRBJ1-1; TRBD1 might be the D (5 bases). The ends were cut back, 8 bases at V and 0 bases at J, with 13 bases in the middle. This CDR3 contains 14 residues. Germline V gene sequence: CDR1 MNHEY, CDR2 SMNVEV (reference sequence).

The chain carries TRBV6-1 and TRBJ2-7; D gene uncertain. Per the germline V gene, CDR1 is MNHNS and CDR2 is SASEGT. CDR3 length equals 14 residues. With 0 bases removed from V and 2 bases from J, the gap between germline ends came to 8 bases. The CDR3 region has the DNA TGTGCCAGCAGTGAAGCTGCAGTCCCCTACGAGCAGTACGTC. Amino acid sequence: CASSEAAVPYEQYV.

This clonotype was seen more than once but under ten times. The chain joins TRBV9 to TRBJ2-3; the D is unclear. From germline, CDR1 is SGDLS and CDR2 YYNGEE. This CDR3 contains 13 residues. Trimming removed 0 bases at V and 3 bases at J, with 5 bases between. The CDR3 sequence: CASSVVPTDTQYF. The CDR3, as DNA: TGTGCCAGCAGCGTAGTCCCTACAGATACGCAGTATTTT.

This clonotype turned up a few times. This chain uses TRBV10-3 with TRBJ2-3; no clear D gene. The CDR3 totals 15 residues. V was clipped by 2 bases and J by 0 bases, with 9 bases between them. Germline assignment: CDR1 ENHRY and CDR2 SYGVKD. CDR3 loop: CAISEHVTSTDTQYF. Here the CDR3 DNA reads TGTGCCATCAGTGAGCATGTAACTAGCACAGATACGCAGTATTTT.

The genes are TRBV6-2 or TRBV6-3 and TRBJ2-1, with D perhaps matching TRBD2 (6 bases). This CDR3 spans 12 amino acids. The V gene's germline CDR1 is MNHEY and CDR2 SVGEGT. Trimming removed 10 bases at V and 5 bases at J, with 12 bases between. The DNA of the CDR3 is TGTGCCACGGGGAGGACTAACAATGAGCAGTTCTTC. The encoded protein is CATGRTNNEQFF.

V and J are TRBV7-8 and TRBJ2-7; 9 bases are shared with TRBD2. Germline values: CDR1 SGHVS, CDR2 FQNEAQ. V lost 5 bases, J lost 1 base, and 9 bases stayed unmatched. This CDR3 is 16 amino acids long. The CDR3 sequence: CASSEGATSGSYEQYF. As DNA, the CDR3 is TGTGCCAGCAGCGAAGGGGCGACTAGCGGATCCTACGAGCAGTACTTC.

This clonotype came up many times. The chain recombines TRBV7-2 with TRBJ2-3; D is unclear. V was trimmed by 5 bases and J by 0 bases, leaving 21 bases between them. CDR1 is SGHTA, CDR2 FQGNSA, per germline. The CDR3 covers 18 residues. The CDR3: CASSQMSWARSSTDTQYF. CDR3 DNA sequence: TGTGCCAGCAGCCAAATGTCGTGGGCAAGGTCTAGCACAGATACGCAGTATTTT.

The CDR3 sequence is CASTSPLHGIYEQYV. CDR3 nucleotide sequence: TGTGCCAGCACCTCTCCCTTACACGGGATCTACGAGCAGTACGTC. The chain uses TRBV11-2 and TRBJ2-7; D may be TRBD2 (5 bases). Between the trimmed V and J ends, which lost 7 bases and 3 bases, there was a span of 19 bases. This CDR3 has 15 amino acids. Germline V gene sequence: CDR1 SGHAT, CDR2 FQNNGV.

This chain connects TRBV3-1 to TRBJ2-4, with 11 bases aligning to TRBD2. The CDR3 is 17 residues long. CDR1 is LGHDT, CDR2 YNNKEL, per germline (reference sequence). Trimming took 4 bases from V and 10 from J; bases not matched to a gene: 15. CDR3 loop: CASSRYYPSGRSGIQYF. CDR3 bases: TGTGCCAGCAGCCGCTACTATCCTAGCGGGAGGTCGGGGATTCAGTACTTC.

This clonotype appeared many times. The gene calls are TRBV13 and TRBJ2-3; D unresolved. Germline loops: CDR1 PRHDT, CDR2 FYEKMQ (reference sequence). V lost 3 bases and J 6 bases, leaving 13 bases between the germline ends. The CDR3 spans 14 residues. The CDR3 coding sequence is TGTGCCAGCAGCTTTGCCACTCGAGTGGATACGCAGTATTTT. Residues: CASSFATRVDTQYF.

This clonotype was found many times. The V gene is TRBV4-1, the J gene TRBJ2-1, with 7 bases that match TRBD1. The CDR3 spans 12 residues. V dropped 4 bases and J dropped 11; count of bases not matched to a gene: 5. CDR1 and CDR2 (germline): MGHRA, YSYEKL. The CDR3 loop reads CASSLPGQQQFF. DNA of the CDR3: TGCGCCAGCAGCCTACCGGGACAGCAGCAGTTCTTC.

The chain has TRBV29-1 and TRBJ2-7, with D perhaps matching TRBD1 (5 bases). Germline V gives CDR1 SQVTM, CDR2 ANQGSEA. V lost 4 bases and J 5 bases, leaving 15 bases between the germline ends. The CDR3 is 13 residues long. The CDR3 DNA is TGCAGCGTTGTAGTACTCGGCAGGGACGAGCAGTACTTC. Encoded protein: CSVVVLGRDEQYF.